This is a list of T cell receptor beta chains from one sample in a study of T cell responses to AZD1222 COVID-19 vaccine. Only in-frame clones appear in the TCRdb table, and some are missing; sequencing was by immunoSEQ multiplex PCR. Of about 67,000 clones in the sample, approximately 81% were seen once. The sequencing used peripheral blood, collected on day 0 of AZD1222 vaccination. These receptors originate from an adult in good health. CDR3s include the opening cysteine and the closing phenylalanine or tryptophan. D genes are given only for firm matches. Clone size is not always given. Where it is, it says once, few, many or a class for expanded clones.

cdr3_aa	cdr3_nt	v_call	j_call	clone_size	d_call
CASSGQGEGYTF	TGTGCCAGCAGCGGACAGGGTGAAGGCTACACCTTC	TRBV28	TRBJ1-2	once	TRBD1
CASSSTGTRVPQHF	TGTGCCAGCAGCAGCACCGGGACACGGGTGCCCCAGCATTTT	TRBV7-2	TRBJ1-5	-	-
CASSESTGSYEQYF	TGCGCCAGCAGTGAGTCCACAGGGTCCTACGAGCAGTACTTC	TRBV10-1	TRBJ2-7	-	-
CASSLGDGTWRNTIYF	TGCGCCAGCAGCTTGGGGGACGGGACTTGGAGAAACACCATATATTTT	TRBV5-1	TRBJ1-3	-	-
CATSDSTSRGGQFF	TGTGCCACCAGTGATTCGACTTCTCGCGGGGGGCAGTTCTTC	TRBV24-1	TRBJ2-1	-	TRBD2
CASSPPRGTGDYQPQHF	TGTGCCAGCAGCCCACCAAGGGGGACAGGGGATTACCAGCCCCAGCATTTT	TRBV6-2/TRBV6-3	TRBJ1-5	-	TRBD1
CSASYTEAFF	TGCAGTGCTAGTTACACTGAAGCTTTCTTT	TRBV20-1	TRBJ1-1	-	-
CAWRAGSNQPQHF	TGTGCCTGGAGAGCAGGTAGCAATCAGCCCCAGCATTTT	TRBV30	TRBJ1-5	few	-
CASGQGLMRNSPLHF	TGCGCCAGCGGACAGGGATTGATGCGGAATTCACCCCTCCACTTT	TRBV5-1	TRBJ1-6	few	TRBD1
CASSGGQGVPGELFF	TGTGCCAGCAGCGGGGGACAGGGGGTGCCCGGGGAGCTGTTTTTT	TRBV9	TRBJ2-2	-	TRBD1
CASSLGTRGSPLHF	TGTGCCAGCAGCTTGGGGACGAGGGGCTCACCCCTCCACTTT	TRBV13	TRBJ1-6	-	-
CATSRDRGTGNYEQYF	TGTGCCACCAGCAGAGATAGAGGGACAGGGAACTACGAGCAGTACTTC	TRBV15	TRBJ2-7	-	TRBD1
CASSTRQFYGYTF	TGTGCCAGCAGCACCCGACAGTTCTATGGCTACACCTTC	TRBV5-6	TRBJ1-2	-	-
CASSDRTSNYEQYF	TGTGCCAGCAGCGATAGGACATCCAACTACGAGCAGTACTTC	TRBV7-2	TRBJ2-7	-	-
CASSYSMGPRSYNEQFF	TGTGCCAGCAGTTACTCGATGGGACCGCGTTCCTACAATGAGCAGTTCTTC	TRBV6-2/TRBV6-3	TRBJ2-1	-	-
CASSQNLGLYNEQFF	TGTGCCAGCAGCCAAAATCTGGGCCTATACAATGAGCAGTTCTTC	TRBV11-2	TRBJ2-1	-	-
CASSSGTEAFF	TGTGCCAGCAGCTCCGGAACTGAAGCTTTCTTT	TRBV7-6	TRBJ1-1	-	-
CASSALTTGGNTIYF	TGTGCCAGCAGCGCCCTGACGACGGGGGGAAACACCATATATTTT	TRBV9	TRBJ1-3	-	-
CASSSSGRSSGELFF	TGTGCTAGCAGCTCCAGCGGGAGATCATCCGGGGAGCTGTTTTTT	TRBV7-7	TRBJ2-2	-	TRBD2
CASSAGKSTDTQYF	TGTGCCAGCAGTGCAGGGAAGAGCACAGATACGCAGTATTTT	TRBV11-3	TRBJ2-3	-	-
CASSLGLGPREQFF	TGTGCCAGCAGCCTGGGTTTGGGACCGAGGGAGCAGTTCTTC	TRBV7-2	TRBJ2-1	-	-
CASSLLGQGIEQYF	TGTGCCAGCAGTTTGTTGGGACAGGGGATCGAGCAGTACTTC	TRBV27	TRBJ2-7	-	TRBD1
CASRASVGRTNTGELFF	TGTGCCAGTAGGGCTAGCGTCGGGAGGACGAACACCGGGGAGCTGTTTTTT	TRBV19	TRBJ2-2	-	TRBD2
CASSLDRRPGSPLHF	TGTGCCAGCAGCTTAGATCGCCGTCCCGGTTCACCCCTCCACTTT	TRBV7-2	TRBJ1-6	-	-
CASSLVTGQVYGYTF	TGTGCCAGCAGTTTGGTCACAGGGCAGGTCTATGGCTACACCTTC	TRBV28	TRBJ1-2	-	-
CAISERSREYQPQHF	TGTGCCATCAGTGAGCGGAGTAGGGAGTACCAGCCCCAGCATTTT	TRBV10-3	TRBJ1-5	-	-
CASTSTVTSTDTQYF	TGTGCCAGCACGTCGACTGTAACTAGCACAGATACGCAGTATTTT	TRBV27	TRBJ2-3	once	-
CASRVEQGEAFF	TGCGCCAGCAGAGTGGAACAGGGCGAAGCTTTCTTT	TRBV5-1	TRBJ1-1	few	-
CSVVGQGIQYF	TGCAGCGTTGTGGGTCAGGGCATTCAGTACTTC	TRBV29-1	TRBJ2-4	few	-
CSAIDTGELFF	TGCAGTGCTATAGACACCGGGGAGCTGTTTTTT	TRBV20-1	TRBJ2-2	-	-
CASIKFDRGEAFF	TGTGCCAGCATTAAATTTGACAGGGGTGAAGCTTTCTTT	TRBV6-5	TRBJ1-1	few	TRBD1
CASSQDERTGNTIYF	TGCGCCAGCAGCCAAGATGAGAGGACTGGAAACACCATATATTTT	TRBV4-1	TRBJ1-3	-	-
CASSPDRNGYTF	TGTGCCAGCTCTCCGGACCGCAATGGCTACACCTTC	TRBV18	TRBJ1-2	-	-
CASSEDSGRRSYEQYF	TGCGCCAGCAGCGAAGATAGCGGGAGAAGGTCCTACGAGCAGTACTTC	TRBV4-1	TRBJ2-7	few	TRBD2
CASSFPLAGEAFF	TGTGCCAGCAGTTTCCCCCTCGCGGGCGAAGCTTTCTTT	TRBV28	TRBJ1-1	-	-
CASSVEGLAGEQYF	TGTGCCAGCAGCGTAGAGGGACTAGCGGGAGAGCAGTACTTC	TRBV9	TRBJ2-7	-	TRBD2
CASSQGTQSGYGYTF	TGCGCCAGCAGCCAAGGGACCCAAAGCGGCTATGGCTACACCTTC	TRBV4-3	TRBJ1-2	few	-
CSARVRGTQYF	TGCAGTGCTAGAGTTCGAGGGACCCAGTACTTC	TRBV20-1	TRBJ2-5	-	-
CASREDRSYGYTF	TGTGCCAGCCGAGAGGACAGGTCATATGGCTACACCTTC	TRBV6-4	TRBJ1-2	-	TRBD1
CASSQEGTGRGRGYEQYF	TGTGCCAGCAGCCAAGAAGGGACAGGAAGAGGTCGGGGCTACGAGCAGTACTTC	TRBV3-1/TRBV3-2	TRBJ2-7	-	TRBD1
CATSRGTGGAGTRYGYTF	TGTGCCACCAGCAGAGGGACAGGGGGCGCGGGAACCCGCTATGGCTACACCTTC	TRBV15	TRBJ1-2	-	TRBD1
CASSLRGDSNQPQHF	TGCGCCAGCAGCTTGCGAGGGGATAGCAATCAGCCCCAGCATTTT	TRBV5-1	TRBJ1-5	-	-
CASNLGLLESTDTQYF	TGTGCCAGCAACCTGGGACTGTTGGAGAGCACAGATACGCAGTATTTT	TRBV7-8	TRBJ2-3	-	-
CASSQVNNYGYTF	TGTGCCAGCAGCCAAGTAAATAACTATGGCTACACCTTC	TRBV3-1/TRBV3-2	TRBJ1-2	-	-
CASSASDRGGYTF	TGTGCCAGCAGCGCGTCCGACAGGGGGGGCTACACCTTC	TRBV5-6	TRBJ1-2	-	TRBD1
CASRDTGNQPQHF	TGTGCCAGCCGGGACACCGGCAATCAGCCCCAGCATTTT	TRBV28	TRBJ1-5	-	-